This TCR beta chain is from a study of blood T cell repertoires in COVID-19 (dated by TCRdb to 2020 to 2021). Broadly, across the study: The collaborator samples originated in the United States, Italy and Spain and spanned the acute and convalescent phases of COVID-19. A de-identified subject ID, COVID-19 status, age in years and sex were almost always included in the sample metadata. Samples came from the ongoing ImmuneRACE study (first 160 participants) plus 1,254 subjects from 6 global collaborators. The dataset comprised deeply sampled blood TCRbeta repertoires from subjects exposed to, actively infected with, or recovered from COVID-19. HLA class I and class II types, where available, came from metadata supplied by the sample provider rather than from assay-based typing. The repertoires were made available in a free public database intended to serve as a resource for research on the immune response to SARS-CoV-2. The prospective study material was composed of cDNA or gDNA derived from T cells, B-cell-depleted T cells, or PBMCs. General conclusions and limits of the study: The amount of clinical and demographic metadata varied by source and participant and was provided uncurated.

On this clone itself: It lacks a known antigen. No base quality information exists; no much larger clone differs at one position.

TCRbeta CDR3 regions were amplified from genomic DNA by means of the immunoSEQ Assay, a bias-controlled multiplex PCR. The published analysis was carried out like this. The number of nucleated cells in each sample was estimated from the amplification of reference gene primers within the assay. Sequence reads were collapsed and filtered to measure the absolute abundance of every unique TCRbeta CDR3 rearrangement. Productive Simpson clonality was computed per sample as the square root of Simpson's diversity index over productive rearrangements. TCRdb retrieved this table from immuneACCESS and kept in-frame rearrangements only. Not all clones are present; in checked studies, unresolved V genes account for under half, and no reason is known for the remainder. The DNA gave D and trimming, while V, J and clone size come from that table. The sample yields around 320,000 clones; roughly 87% were counted once. Approximately 2% of the sample is taken by the ten largest.

The collaborating institutions used their own protocols to collect whole blood in K2EDTA tubes. Collaborator samples were shipped for TCRbeta analysis as frozen whole blood, isolated PBMCs, or DNA extracted from either sample type. The sequence derives from a young man with active or convalescent COVID-19. The sample taken for sequencing was peripheral blood.

CDR3 protein: CASSPLPGEPYEQYF. The DNA sequence is as follows: TGTGCCAGCAGTCCTCTCCCAGGGGAACCCTACGAGCAGTACTTC. The rearranged chain carries TRBV28 and TRBJ2-7; 6 matching bases give a weak D call of TRBD1. From its cysteine to its phenylalanine, the CDR3 spans 15 amino acids. The entry retains the CDR3 DNA only, 45 bases that are in frame from base 1. CDR1 MDHEN and CDR2 SYDVKM were looked up in the germline V gene. V and J are truncated by 5 bases and 2 bases respectively, leaving an intervening sequence of 16 bases.